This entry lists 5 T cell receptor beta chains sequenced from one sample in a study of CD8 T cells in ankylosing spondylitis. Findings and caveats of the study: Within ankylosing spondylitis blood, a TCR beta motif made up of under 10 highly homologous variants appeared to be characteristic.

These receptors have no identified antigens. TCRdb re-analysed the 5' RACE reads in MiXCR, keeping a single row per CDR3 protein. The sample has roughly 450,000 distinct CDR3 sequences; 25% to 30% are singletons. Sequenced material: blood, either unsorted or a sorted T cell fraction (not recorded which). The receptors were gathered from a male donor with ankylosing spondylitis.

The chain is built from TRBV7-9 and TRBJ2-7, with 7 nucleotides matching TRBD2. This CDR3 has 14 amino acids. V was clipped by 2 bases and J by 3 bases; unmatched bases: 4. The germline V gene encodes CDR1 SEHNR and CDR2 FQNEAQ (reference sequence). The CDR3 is CASSLSREGYEQYV. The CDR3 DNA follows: TGTGCCAGCAGCTTATCCAGGGAGGGCTACGAGCAGTACGTC.

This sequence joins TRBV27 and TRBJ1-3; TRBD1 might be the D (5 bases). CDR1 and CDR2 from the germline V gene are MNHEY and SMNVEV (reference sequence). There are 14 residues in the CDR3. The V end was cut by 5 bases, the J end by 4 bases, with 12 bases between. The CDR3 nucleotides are TGTGCCAGCAGTCCAGGCAGGGCGGGAAACACCATATATTTT. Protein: CASSPGRAGNTIYF.

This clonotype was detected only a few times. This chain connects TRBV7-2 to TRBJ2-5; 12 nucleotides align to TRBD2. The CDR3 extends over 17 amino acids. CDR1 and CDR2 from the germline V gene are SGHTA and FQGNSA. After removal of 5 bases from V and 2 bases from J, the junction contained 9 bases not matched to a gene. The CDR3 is CASSLGLAGLVQETQYF. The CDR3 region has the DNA TGTGCCAGCAGCCTCGGACTAGCGGGACTAGTTCAAGAGACCCAGTACTTC.

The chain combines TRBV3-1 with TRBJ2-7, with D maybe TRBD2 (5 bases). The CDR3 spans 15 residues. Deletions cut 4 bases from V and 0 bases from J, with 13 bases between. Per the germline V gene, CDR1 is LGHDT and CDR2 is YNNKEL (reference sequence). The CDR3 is CASSLRAVLSYEQYF. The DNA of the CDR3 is TGTGCCAGCAGCCTCAGAGCGGTTCTCTCCTACGAGCAGTACTTC.

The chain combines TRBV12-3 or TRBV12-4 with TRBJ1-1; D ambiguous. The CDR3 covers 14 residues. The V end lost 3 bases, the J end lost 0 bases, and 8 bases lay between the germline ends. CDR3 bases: TGTGCCAGCAGTTTGGTGGCTGTGAACACTGAAGCTTTCTTT. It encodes CASSLVAVNTEAFF.